This is a list of T cell receptor beta chains from one sample in a study of blood T cell repertoires in COVID-19. Repertoires were generated with immunoSEQ multiplex PCR, while TCRdb's copy carries only in-frame clones and drops some. The table has more than 400,000 clones, less than 95% seen once. The sequenced sample was PBMCs or T cells enriched from blood (not recorded which). The receptors were gathered from a man aged 18 to 35 who had recovered from COVID-19. Both conserved end residues are part of each CDR3. A D gene is named only where the DNA matches it firmly. Part of the rows lack a size; the others show once, few, many or a class for expanded clones.

TRBJ1-3	.	.	TRBV19	CASSEDTFLSGNTIYF	TGTGCCAGTAGTGAGGACACCTTCCTCTCTGGAAACACCATATATTTT
TRBJ2-5	.	.	TRBV28	CASREQGSGGVTQYF	TGTGCCAGCAGGGAACAGGGATCAGGTGGAGTGACCCAGTACTTC
TRBJ1-2	.	.	TRBV7-8	CASSLAPGDYGYTF	TGTGCCAGCAGCTTAGCCCCAGGGGACTATGGCTACACCTTC
TRBJ2-7	TRBD2	once	TRBV6-5	CASSKLAGGLYEQYF	TGTGCCAGCAGTAAACTAGCGGGGGGTCTCTACGAGCAGTACTTC
TRBJ1-5	TRBD1	.	TRBV7-8	CASSFMSQGARGNQPQHF	TGTGCCAGCAGCTTTATGAGCCAGGGGGCAAGAGGCAATCAGCCCCAGCATTTT
TRBJ1-2	TRBD1	.	TRBV5-4	CATAPGQGAIPSGGYTF	TGTGCCACAGCCCCCGGACAGGGGGCGATCCCCTCTGGTGGCTACACCTTC
TRBJ2-2	TRBD2	.	TRBV7-3	CASSLIQSGRGRGTGELFF	TGTGCCAGCAGCTTAATCCAGAGCGGGAGGGGCCGAGGCACCGGGGAGCTGTTTTTT
TRBJ2-2	.	.	TRBV6-5	CASSLVDTGELFF	TGTGCCAGCAGTTTAGTTGACACCGGGGAGCTGTTTTTT
TRBJ1-1	TRBD1	.	TRBV28	CASSSQGAKRTEAFF	TGTGCCAGCAGTTCACAGGGGGCCAAGCGCACTGAAGCTTTCTTT
TRBJ2-7	TRBD1	once	TRBV5-6	CASSRTGTGVNYEQYF	TGTGCCAGCAGCAGAACCGGGACAGGGGTCAACTACGAGCAGTACTTC
TRBJ2-1	TRBD1	.	TRBV28	CASSLISLGQGTYNEQFF	TGTGCCAGCAGTTTAATCTCTTTGGGACAGGGAACCTACAATGAGCAGTTCTTC
TRBJ1-5	.	.	TRBV15	CATSSGRSNQPQHF	TGTGCCACCAGCAGCGGGAGATCCAATCAGCCCCAGCATTTT
TRBJ1-1	.	.	TRBV12-3/TRBV12-4	CASSLGEGTEAFF	TGTGCCAGCAGCCTTGGGGAGGGCACTGAAGCTTTCTTT
TRBJ2-1	TRBD2	.	TRBV28	CASSSSGSYNEQFF	TGTGCCAGCAGTTCTAGCGGGTCCTACAATGAGCAGTTCTTC
TRBJ2-1	.	.	TRBV7-8	CASSLVGSSSYNEQFF	TGTGCCAGCAGCTTAGTTGGCTCATCATCCTACAATGAGCAGTTCTTC
TRBJ2-1	TRBD1	.	TRBV5-1	CASSWGTGGPYNEQFF	TGCGCCAGCAGCTGGGGGACAGGGGGCCCCTACAATGAGCAGTTCTTC
TRBJ2-2	.	.	TRBV4-1	CASSQAYPNTGELFF	TGCGCCAGCAGCCAAGCCTATCCGAACACCGGGGAGCTGTTTTTT
TRBJ2-3	TRBD2	.	TRBV7-2	CASSLGLAGSQYF	TGTGCCAGCAGCCTAGGACTAGCGGGATCGCAGTATTTT
TRBJ1-6	.	.	TRBV30	CAWSGGHNSPLHF	TGTGCCTGGAGTGGTGGCCATAATTCACCCCTCCACTTT
TRBJ2-1	TRBD2	.	TRBV3-1/TRBV3-2	CASSPGLAGSQFF	TGTGCCAGCAGCCCGGGACTAGCGGGGTCTCAGTTCTTC
TRBJ1-1	.	.	TRBV23-1	CASSQTDSEAFF	TGCGCCAGCAGTCAGACGGACAGTGAAGCTTTCTTT
TRBJ1-3	.	.	TRBV6-5	CASTAGGTPRNTIYF	TGTGCCAGCACCGCAGGAGGGACCCCACGAAACACCATATATTTT
TRBJ1-5	.	.	TRBV5-8	CASSLLGGNSNQPQHF	TGTGCCAGCAGCTTGCTTGGGGGGAATAGCAATCAGCCCCAGCATTTT
TRBJ2-7	TRBD2	.	TRBV28	CASSSDNLLAGVSYEQYF	TGTGCCAGCAGTTCCGATAACCTCCTAGCGGGCGTGTCCTACGAGCAGTACTTC
TRBJ2-3	.	.	TRBV2	CASRGLNSDQYF	TGTGCCAGCCGCGGCCTGAATAGTGATCAGTATTTT
TRBJ1-2	TRBD1	.	TRBV7-8	CASSTRDSVARGYTF	TGTGCCAGCAGCACTAGGGACAGCGTAGCAAGGGGCTACACCTTC
TRBJ1-2	TRBD1	once	TRBV29-1	CSVEGQNYGYTF	TGCAGCGTTGAGGGACAGAACTATGGCTACACCTTC
TRBJ2-6	TRBD1	.	TRBV5-1	CASSLVVRGPRVLTF	TGCGCCAGCAGCTTGGTCGTCAGGGGGCCTCGCGTCCTGACTTTC
TRBJ1-5	.	.	TRBV6-6	CASKRVGSQPQHF	TGTGCCAGCAAGAGGGTCGGATCGCAGCCCCAGCATTTT
TRBJ2-5	TRBD2	once	TRBV5-1	CASSRAASGLQETQYF	TGCGCCAGCAGCCGGGCGGCTAGCGGGCTCCAAGAGACCCAGTACTTC
TRBJ2-2	TRBD2	.	TRBV12-5	CASGLFFAGVAGELFF	TGTGCTAGTGGTCTCTTCTTCGCGGGAGTAGCCGGGGAGCTGTTTTTT
TRBJ2-5	.	.	TRBV11-2	CASSFLSGETQYF	TGTGCCAGCAGCTTTCTATCAGGGGAGACCCAGTACTTC
TRBJ1-2	.	.	TRBV11-2	CAIPLTGGYTF	TGTGCCATCCCACTAACGGGAGGCTACACCTTC
TRBJ1-4	.	.	TRBV19	CASTSTAYNEKLFF	TGTGCCAGTACCTCGACAGCCTATAATGAAAAACTGTTTTTT
TRBJ2-3	TRBD2	.	TRBV5-4	CASSSGPSGSRDTQYF	TGTGCCAGCAGCTCGGGGCCTAGCGGGAGCCGAGATACGCAGTATTTT
TRBJ2-7	.	.	TRBV12-3/TRBV12-4	CASSLQGYEQYF	TGTGCCAGCAGTTTGCAGGGATACGAGCAGTACTTC
TRBJ1-1	.	.	TRBV6-2/TRBV6-3	CASSSVGTEAFF	TGTGCCAGCAGTTCCGTCGGTACTGAAGCTTTCTTT
TRBJ2-7	.	.	TRBV6-4	CASSDGAWQYF	TGTGCCAGCAGTGACGGTGCGTGGCAGTACTTC
TRBJ1-2	.	.	TRBV11-3	CASSLAQGMDGYTF	TGTGCCAGCAGCCTCGCCCAGGGCATGGATGGCTACACCTTC
TRBJ2-1	.	once	TRBV18	CASSPLQSGYNEQFF	TGTGCCAGCTCACCACTACAGAGTGGCTACAATGAGCAGTTCTTC
TRBJ1-5	.	.	TRBV2	CASGARAGNQPQHF	TGTGCCAGCGGAGCGAGGGCGGGAAATCAGCCCCAGCATTTT
TRBJ2-5	TRBD2	.	TRBV5-1	CASSLGRLAGQETQYF	TGCGCCAGCAGCTTGGGGAGACTAGCGGGCCAAGAGACCCAGTACTTC
TRBJ2-7	.	.	TRBV7-9	CASSLDSLSGYF	TGTGCCAGCAGCTTAGACAGCCTCAGCGGGTACTTC
TRBJ1-2	TRBD1	.	TRBV4-1	CASSQGQGYGYTF	TGCGCCAGCAGCCAGGGACAGGGCTATGGCTACACCTTC
TRBJ1-1	TRBD1	many	TRBV9	CASSVATGDAAFF	TGTGCCAGCAGCGTAGCGACAGGGGATGCAGCTTTCTTT
TRBJ1-6	TRBD1	.	TRBV6-5	CASGGTGGSSPLHF	TGTGCCAGCGGAGGGACAGGGGGCTCTTCACCCCTCCACTTT
TRBJ2-1	TRBD1	.	TRBV11-3	CASSAGGSTHNEQFF	TGTGCCAGCAGCGCAGGGGGCTCTACACACAATGAGCAGTTCTTC
TRBJ1-4	.	.	TRBV28	CASRPGPTGEKLFF	TGTGCCAGCAGACCCGGGCCTACGGGGGAAAAACTGTTTTTT
TRBJ2-3	.	.	TRBV3-1/TRBV3-2	CATSSFTDTQYF	TGTGCCACCAGCAGCTTCACAGATACGCAGTATTTT
TRBJ2-1	TRBD1	few	TRBV5-4	CASTSGQGTNEQFF	TGTGCCAGCACCTCGGGACAGGGGACCAATGAGCAGTTCTTC
TRBJ1-3	.	.	TRBV6-5	CASSYSAGLGNTIYF	TGTGCCAGCAGTTACTCGGCGGGGCTTGGAAACACCATATATTTT
TRBJ1-3	.	.	TRBV7-8	CASSLALGNTIYF	TGTGCCAGCAGCTTAGCTCTCGGAAACACCATATATTTT
TRBJ1-2	TRBD1	.	TRBV4-1	CASSLFPGQPVKLIDGYTF	TGCGCCAGCAGTCTGTTCCCGGGACAGCCGGTCAAGCTGATAGATGGCTACACCTTC